The source of this T cell receptor beta chain is a study of T cell repertoires in cytomegalovirus infection. Looking at the study overall: CMV epitopes, recently identified HLA-C-restricted and well-studied HLA-B-restricted, were used. From public TCR beta signatures came an indication of both CMV infection and matching HLA type.

TCRdb ran MiXCR on the reads and lists one entry per CDR3 protein. This sample has approximately 910,000 distinct CDR3 sequences, with approximately 32% found just once. Study-level points and caveats: CMV-specific HLA-C-restricted TCR beta clonotypes dominated the ex vivo response.

Comments on this clonotype: What it recognizes is unknown.

The CDR3 runs 13 residues. Germline V gene data show CDR1 as LGHNT and CDR2 as FRNRAP. Trimming left V 2 bases short and J 2 bases short, with 6 bases between. This specimen was cultured CD8+ T cells from PBMCs, taken from culture after CMV antigen stimulation. This clonotype was sampled from a human donor in good health (CMV status not recorded). Some clones in this sample may be carry-over from other donors' samples. The chain links TRBV12-5 to TRBJ1-1; no firm D call. This CDR3 is CASGLSFNTEAFF. In nucleotides, the CDR3 is TGTGCTAGTGGTTTGTCCTTTAACACTGAAGCTTTCTTT.